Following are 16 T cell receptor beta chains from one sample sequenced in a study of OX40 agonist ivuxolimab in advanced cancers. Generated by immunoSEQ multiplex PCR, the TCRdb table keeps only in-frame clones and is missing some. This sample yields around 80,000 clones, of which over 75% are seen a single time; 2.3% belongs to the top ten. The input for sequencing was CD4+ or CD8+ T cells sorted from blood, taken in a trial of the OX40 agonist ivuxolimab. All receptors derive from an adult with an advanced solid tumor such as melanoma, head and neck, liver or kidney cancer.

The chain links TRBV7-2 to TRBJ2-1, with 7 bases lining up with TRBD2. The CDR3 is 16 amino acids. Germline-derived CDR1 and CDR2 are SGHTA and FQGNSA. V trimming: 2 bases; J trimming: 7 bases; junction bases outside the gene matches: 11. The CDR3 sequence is CASSLRAGANRNEQFF. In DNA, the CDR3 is TGTGCCAGCAGCTTACGGGCGGGAGCAAATAGGAATGAGCAGTTCTTC.

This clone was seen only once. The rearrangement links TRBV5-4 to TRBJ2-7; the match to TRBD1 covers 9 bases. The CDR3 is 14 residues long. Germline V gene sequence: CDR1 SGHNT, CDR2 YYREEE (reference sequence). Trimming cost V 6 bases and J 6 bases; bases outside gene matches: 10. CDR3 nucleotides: TGTGCCAGCAACAAGCAAGGGACAGGGCCCGAGCAGTACTTC. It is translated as CASNKQGTGPEQYF.

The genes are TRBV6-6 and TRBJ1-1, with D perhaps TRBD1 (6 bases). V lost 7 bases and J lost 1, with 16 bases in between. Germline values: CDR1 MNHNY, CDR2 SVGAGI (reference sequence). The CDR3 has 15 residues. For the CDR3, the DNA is TGTGCCAGCACCTTTTTGGGGGGGGCGAACACTGAAGCTTTCTTT. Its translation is CASTFLGGANTEAFF.

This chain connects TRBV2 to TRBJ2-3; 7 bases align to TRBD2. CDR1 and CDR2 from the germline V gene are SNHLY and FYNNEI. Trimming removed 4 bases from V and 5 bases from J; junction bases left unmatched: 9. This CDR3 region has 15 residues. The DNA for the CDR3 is TGTGCCAGCAGTGGGCAGCGGGACCAGGGAGATACGCAGTATTTT. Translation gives CASSGQRDQGDTQYF.

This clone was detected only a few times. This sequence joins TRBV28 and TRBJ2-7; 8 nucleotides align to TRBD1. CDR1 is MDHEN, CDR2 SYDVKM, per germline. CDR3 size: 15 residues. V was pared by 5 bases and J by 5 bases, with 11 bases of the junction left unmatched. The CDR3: CASSALLDRGDEQYF. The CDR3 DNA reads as TGTGCCAGCAGTGCCCTTCTAGACAGGGGTGACGAGCAGTACTTC.

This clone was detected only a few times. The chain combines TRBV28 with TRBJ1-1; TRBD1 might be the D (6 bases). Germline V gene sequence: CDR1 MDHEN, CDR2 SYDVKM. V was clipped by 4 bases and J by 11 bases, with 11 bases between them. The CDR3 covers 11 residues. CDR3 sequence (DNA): TGTGCCAGCAGTTCATTCGACAGGGCTTTCTTT. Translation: CASSSFDRAFF.

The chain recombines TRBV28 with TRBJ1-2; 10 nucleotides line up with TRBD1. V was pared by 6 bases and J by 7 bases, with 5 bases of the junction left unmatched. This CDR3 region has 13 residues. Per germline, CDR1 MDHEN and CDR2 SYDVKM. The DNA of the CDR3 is TGTGCCAGCAGGACAGGGGGCAAGGGTGGCTACACCTTC. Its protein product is CASRTGGKGGYTF.

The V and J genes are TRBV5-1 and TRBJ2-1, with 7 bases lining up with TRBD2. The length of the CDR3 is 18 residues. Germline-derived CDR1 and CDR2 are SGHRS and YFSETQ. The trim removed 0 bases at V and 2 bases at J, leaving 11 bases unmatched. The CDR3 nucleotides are TGCGCCAGCAGCTTGGCCTCGCCTAGCGGATTGACCTACAATGAGCAGTTCTTC. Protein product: CASSLASPSGLTYNEQFF.

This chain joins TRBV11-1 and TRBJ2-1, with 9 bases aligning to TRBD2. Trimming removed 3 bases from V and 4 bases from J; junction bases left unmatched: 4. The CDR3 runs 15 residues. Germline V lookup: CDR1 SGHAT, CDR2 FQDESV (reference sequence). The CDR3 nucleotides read TGTGCCAGCAGCTTCGAACTAGCGGGTTACAATGAGCAGTTCTTC. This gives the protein CASSFELAGYNEQFF.

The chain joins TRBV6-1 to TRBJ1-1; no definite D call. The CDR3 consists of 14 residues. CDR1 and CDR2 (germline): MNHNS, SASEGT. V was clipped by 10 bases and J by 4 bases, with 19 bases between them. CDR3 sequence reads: CATSNKGGSTEAFF. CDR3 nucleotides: TGTGCCACCTCAAACAAGGGAGGGAGCACTGAAGCTTTCTTT.

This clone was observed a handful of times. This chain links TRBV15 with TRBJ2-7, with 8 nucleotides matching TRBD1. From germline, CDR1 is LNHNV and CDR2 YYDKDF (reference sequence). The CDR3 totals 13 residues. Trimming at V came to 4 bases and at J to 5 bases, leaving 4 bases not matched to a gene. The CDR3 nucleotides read TGTGCCACCAGCATATTACAGGGGGACGAGCAGTACTTC. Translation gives CATSILQGDEQYF.

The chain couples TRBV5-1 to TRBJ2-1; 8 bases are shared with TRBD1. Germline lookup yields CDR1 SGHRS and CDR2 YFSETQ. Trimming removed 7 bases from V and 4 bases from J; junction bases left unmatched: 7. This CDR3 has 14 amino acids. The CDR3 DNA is TGCGCCAGCGCGAGCCAGGGGGCTTACAATGAGCAGTTCTTC. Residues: CASASQGAYNEQFF.

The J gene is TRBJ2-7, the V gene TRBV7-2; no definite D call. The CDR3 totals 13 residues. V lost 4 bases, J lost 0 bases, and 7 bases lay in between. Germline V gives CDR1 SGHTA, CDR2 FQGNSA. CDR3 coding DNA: TGTGCCAGCAGCTCGTATAACTCCTACGAGCAGTACTTC. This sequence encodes CASSSYNSYEQYF.

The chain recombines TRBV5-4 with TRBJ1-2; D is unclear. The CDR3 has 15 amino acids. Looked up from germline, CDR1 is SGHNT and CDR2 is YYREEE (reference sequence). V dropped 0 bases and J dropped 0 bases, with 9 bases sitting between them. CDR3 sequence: CASSLEGKPNYGYTF. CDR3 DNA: TGTGCCAGCAGCTTGGAAGGGAAACCTAACTATGGCTACACCTTC. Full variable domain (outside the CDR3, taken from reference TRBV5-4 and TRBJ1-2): ETGVTQSPTHLIKTRGQQVTLRCSSQSGHNTVSWYQQALGQGPQFIFQYYREEENGRGNFPPRFSGLQFPNYSSELNVNALELDDSALYLCASSLEGKPNYGYTFGSGTRLTVV.

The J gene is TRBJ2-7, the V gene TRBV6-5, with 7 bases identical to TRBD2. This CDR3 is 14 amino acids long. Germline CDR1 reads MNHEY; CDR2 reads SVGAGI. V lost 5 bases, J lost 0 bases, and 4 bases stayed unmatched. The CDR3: CASSAPGGSYEQYF. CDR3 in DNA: TGTGCCAGCAGTGCTCCGGGGGGCTCCTACGAGCAGTACTTC.

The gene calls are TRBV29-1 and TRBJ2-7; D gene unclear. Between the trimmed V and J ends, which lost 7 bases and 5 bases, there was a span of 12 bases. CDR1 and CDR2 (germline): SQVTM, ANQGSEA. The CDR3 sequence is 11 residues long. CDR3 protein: CSGGLFDEQYF. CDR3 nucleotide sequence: TGCAGCGGTGGATTGTTCGACGAGCAGTACTTC.